One and the same sample provided the 18 T cell receptor beta chains below, sequenced in a study of shared clonotypes between healthy human individuals. The data were produced by immunoSEQ multiplex PCR, yet TCRdb's version contains in-frame clones alone and is incomplete. The data contain fewer than 100,000 clones, 67% of them singletons. The sample consisted of memory CD8+ T cells sorted from blood. The sample's subset: CD45RO+ cells pooled with CCR7-negative TemRA cells. These receptor sequences come from a man between 25 and 39 years old in good health.

This clone was detected only a few times. The rearrangement joins TRBV7-8 to TRBJ2-3, with TRBD2 as a possible D gene (6 bases). CDR1 is SGHVS, CDR2 FQNEAQ, per germline. The CDR3 extends over 17 amino acids. V was pared by 3 bases and J by 4 bases, with 20 bases between. The CDR3 DNA reads TGTGCCAGCAGCTTTGGTCAGGTGGCCACTAGCTCAGATACGCAGTATTTT. Translation gives CASSFGQVATSSDTQYF. Complete variable domain (other parts from reference TRBV7-8 and TRBJ2-3): GAGVSQSPRYKVAKRGQDVALRCDPISGHVSLFWYQQALGQGPEFLTYFQNEAQLDKSGLPSDRFFAERPEGSVSTLKIQRTQQEDSAVYLCASSFGQVATSSDTQYFGPGTRLTVL.

This clone has a count of ten or more. The chain couples TRBV9 to TRBJ2-5; 13 bases are a match to TRBD2. V lost 3 bases to trimming and J lost 3 bases; unmatched junction nucleotides: 8. The CDR3 consists of 17 residues. The V gene's germline CDR1 is SGDLS and CDR2 YYNGEE. This chain's CDR3 is CASSAGLAGVLEETQYF. The CDR3, as DNA: TGTGCCAGCAGCGCAGGACTAGCGGGAGTACTCGAAGAGACCCAGTACTTC.

The rearrangement links TRBV28 to TRBJ1-1, with TRBD1 identical over 12 bases. V lost 5 bases to trimming and J lost 3 bases; unmatched junction nucleotides: 7. Germline CDR1 is MDHEN and CDR2 is SYDVKM. The CDR3 extends over 16 amino acids. The CDR3 loop is CASSVRDRGRDTEAFF. The CDR3, as DNA: TGTGCCAGCAGTGTCCGGGACAGGGGGCGCGACACTGAAGCTTTCTTT.

The table lists this clone with a few counts. The rearrangement links TRBV9 to TRBJ2-5; weak D call: TRBD1 (5 bases). Looked up from germline, CDR1 is SGDLS and CDR2 is YYNGEE. This CDR3 region has 13 residues. Trimming cost V 1 base and J 5 bases, with 9 bases left between them. The CDR3 is CASSVRQFETQYF. The CDR3 region has the DNA TGTGCCAGCAGCGTACGACAGTTCGAGACCCAGTACTTC.

This clone showed up just once. The V call is TRBV29-1, the J call TRBJ1-5; D unresolved. Germline V gives CDR1 SQVTM, CDR2 ANQGSEA. Trimming took off 5 bases at V and 4 bases at J, with 9 bases between the two ends. This CDR3 is built from 12 residues. Written as DNA, the CDR3 is TGCAGCGTTCGGGAGCCGAATCAGCCCCAGCATTTT. This codes for CSVREPNQPQHF.

The rearrangement joins TRBV7-9 to TRBJ2-6; no clear D. Germline-derived CDR1 and CDR2 are SEHNR and FQNEAQ (reference sequence). Trimming left V 10 bases short and J 3 bases short, with 19 bases between. CDR3 size: 16 residues. CDR3 nucleotides: TGTGCCACCGACGTTGTTCAACTGGGTGGGGCCAACGTCCTGACTTTC. Translating it yields CATDVVQLGGANVLTF.

The chain combines TRBV28 with TRBJ1-3; TRBD1 might be the D (5 bases). Germline CDR1 and CDR2: MDHEN and SYDVKM. The V end lost 5 bases, the J end lost 0 bases, and 14 bases lay between the germline ends. There are 16 residues in the CDR3. The DNA for the CDR3 is TGTGCCAGCAGTCCGAGACAGAAGTTCTCTGGAAACACCATATATTTT. It encodes CASSPRQKFSGNTIYF.

The genes are TRBV27 and TRBJ1-1, with 9 bases aligning to TRBD1. V was clipped by 8 bases and J by 8 bases; unmatched bases: 15. CDR1 and CDR2 from the germline V gene are MNHEY and SMNVEV (reference sequence). The CDR3 is made up of 15 amino acids. CDR3 nucleotide sequence: TGTGCCAGCCGACAGGGGGGTCAGGGGAGCGCGGAAGCTTTCTTT. Encoded protein: CASRQGGQGSAEAFF.

CDR3: CASSDVTDSYEQYF. DNA of the CDR3: TGCGCCAGCAGTGATGTCACGGACTCCTACGAGCAGTACTTC. The V and J genes are TRBV10-2 and TRBJ2-7, with D unclear. The CDR3 has 14 amino acids. Germline V gives CDR1 WSHSY, CDR2 SAAADI. V lost 3 bases to trimming and J lost 0 bases, with 9 bases between them.

This clone has just a few counts. The J gene is TRBJ2-5, the V gene TRBV29-1, with D unresolved. The V gene lost 2 bases and the J gene lost 1 base, with 8 bases spanning the gap. The CDR3 consists of 13 residues. The germline CDR1 and CDR2 sequences are SQVTM and ANQGSEA. The CDR3 region is CSVESNSQETQYF. The CDR3 DNA is TGCAGCGTTGAATCCAACAGCCAAGAGACCCAGTACTTC. Complete variable domain (other parts from reference TRBV29-1 and TRBJ2-5): SAVISQKPSRDICQRGTSLTIQCQVDSQVTMMFWYRQQPGQSLTLIATANQGSEATYESGFVIDKFPISRPNLTFSTLTVSNMSPEDSSIYLCSVESNSQETQYFGPGTRLLVL.

This clone was found once. V gene TRBV18 combines with J gene TRBJ2-7, with D possibly being TRBD2 (6 bases). The CDR3 is 14 residues long. V lost 2 bases and J lost 0, with 8 bases in between. Per the germline V gene, CDR1 is KGHSH and CDR2 is LQKENI. DNA of the CDR3: TGTGCCAGCTCACCATTAGCGGTCTCCTACGAGCAGTACTTC. As protein: CASSPLAVSYEQYF.

The rearrangement uses TRBV28 and TRBJ2-5; a possible D gene is TRBD1 (6 bases). The length of the CDR3 is 16 residues. Trimming removed 2 bases from V and 2 bases from J, with 15 bases in between. CDR1 and CDR2 from the germline V gene are MDHEN and SYDVKM. The CDR3 is CASSLGGSEHQETQYF. The CDR3 DNA reads as TGTGCCAGCAGTTTAGGGGGCTCGGAGCATCAAGAGACCCAGTACTTC.

CDR3 DNA sequence: TGTGCCAGCAGCGTAAGCCAGAGGGCCCAAGAGACCCAGTACTTC. It yields the protein CASSVSQRAQETQYF. The chain joins TRBV9 to TRBJ2-5, with TRBD2 as a possible D gene (5 bases). The CDR3 sequence is 15 residues long. The germline CDR1 and CDR2 sequences are SGDLS and YYNGEE. V dropped 1 base and J dropped 1 base, with 11 bases sitting between them.

This clone has just one count. The V call is TRBV6-1, the J call TRBJ2-5; TRBD2 is a possible D gene (5 bases). Germline CDR1 MNHNS, CDR2 SASEGT. The V gene lost 6 bases and the J gene lost 5 bases, with 13 bases spanning the gap. This CDR3 has 13 amino acids. The CDR3 spells CASSELAWETQYF. The CDR3 coding sequence is TGTGCCAGCAGCGAGCTAGCATGGGAGACCCAGTACTTC.

This clone was recorded only once. The J gene is TRBJ2-7, the V gene TRBV6-6; the D call may be TRBD1 or TRBD2 (5 bases each). Trimming stripped 5 bases from V and 5 bases from J, with 19 bases between. Germline V gives CDR1 MNHNY, CDR2 SVGAGI (reference sequence). The CDR3 sequence is 15 residues long. In DNA form, the CDR3 reads TGTGCCAGCAGTCACCGCGGTTACGAGGGGAACGAGCAGTACTTC. This gives the protein CASSHRGYEGNEQYF.

A word on this clone: With a much larger clone just one base away, this may be a read error. The CDR3 nucleotides are TGTGCCAGCAGCTCAGCTTTCCCCGAGTACGAGCAGTACTTC. Translating gives CASSSAFPEYEQYF. The chain links TRBV7-8 to TRBJ2-7; D gene uncertain. V was cut by 4 bases and J by 4 bases, with 14 bases left in between. The CDR3 has 14 residues. Germline loops: CDR1 SGHVS, CDR2 FQNEAQ.

The chain uses TRBV5-6 and TRBJ2-1; possibly TRBD1 for D (6 bases). Per germline, CDR1 SGHDT and CDR2 YYEEEE. The ends were cut back, 4 bases at V and 7 bases at J, with 9 bases in the middle. The CDR3 runs to 12 residues. CDR3 amino acids: CASSIQGNEQFF. The CDR3 nucleotides read TGTGCCAGCAGCATACAGGGAAATGAGCAGTTCTTC.

In this sample, this clone turned up once. The chain uses TRBV18 and TRBJ1-2, with a possible D match to TRBD1 (5 bases). V lost 2 bases and J lost 3, with 16 bases in between. CDR3 length: 16 amino acids. CDR1 is KGHSH, CDR2 LQKENI, per germline. The CDR3 sequence is CASSPVPRQGDYGYTF. The DNA of the CDR3 is TGTGCCAGCTCACCAGTCCCCCGGCAGGGTGACTATGGCTACACCTTC.